These T cell receptor beta chains were read from a single sample in a study of cytomegalovirus exposure and HLA in healthy donors. The method was immunoSEQ multiplex PCR; TCRdb's version includes in-frame clones alone and lacks a portion of them. This table has about 190,000 clones, roughly 87% appearing once. Sequencing was carried out using PBMCs. Source of these receptors: a boy aged 2 to 10 in good health and CMV-seronegative. The CDR3 runs from the conserved cysteine through the conserved F or W. Fields, in order: J gene, V gene, clone size, D gene, CDR3 DNA, CDR3 protein. The D gene is left open where the match is weak. Rows may omit the clone size; those that give it use once, few, many or a size class.

j_gene: TRBJ1-2
v_gene: TRBV10-1
abundance: few
d_gene: TRBD1
CDR3nt: TGCGCCAGCAGAACCCGGGACAGGGTTTCGGGCTACACCTTC
CDR3aa: CASRTRDRVSGYTF

j_gene: TRBJ2-7
v_gene: TRBV11-2
abundance: NA
d_gene: TRBD2
CDR3nt: TGTGCCAGCAGCTTAGCTATAGCGGGGGGGTTTTTTTACGAGCAGTACTTC
CDR3aa: CASSLAIAGGFFYEQYF

j_gene: TRBJ2-5
v_gene: TRBV2
abundance: NA
d_gene: NA
CDR3nt: TGTGCCAGCAGTGAAGCCGGGACTTCTACCCAGTACTTC
CDR3aa: CASSEAGTSTQYF

j_gene: TRBJ2-7
v_gene: TRBV10-3
abundance: once
d_gene: TRBD1
CDR3nt: TGTGCCATTGGACCGGGACAGGGGGACGAGCAGTACTTC
CDR3aa: CAIGPGQGDEQYF

j_gene: TRBJ1-3
v_gene: TRBV14
abundance: NA
d_gene: NA
CDR3nt: TGTGCCAGCAGCCAAGTTGAGGTGTATCGATTGGCCTCTGGAAACACCATATATTTT
CDR3aa: CASSQVEVYRLASGNTIYF

j_gene: TRBJ1-1
v_gene: TRBV5-1
abundance: few
d_gene: TRBD1
CDR3nt: TGCGCCAGCAAGACAGGGGGCACTGAAGCTTTCTTT
CDR3aa: CASKTGGTEAFF

j_gene: TRBJ1-4
v_gene: TRBV11-1
abundance: NA
d_gene: TRBD1
CDR3nt: TGTGCCAGCAGCGACCCCGGACAGGGGCGTGAAAAACTGTTTTTT
CDR3aa: CASSDPGQGREKLFF

j_gene: TRBJ2-7
v_gene: TRBV28
abundance: NA
d_gene: TRBD1
CDR3nt: TGTGCCAGCAGTTTATTCCGGACAGGGGGCTTCCACGAGCAGTACTTC
CDR3aa: CASSLFRTGGFHEQYF

j_gene: TRBJ1-2
v_gene: TRBV10-1
abundance: NA
d_gene: TRBD1
CDR3nt: TGCGCCAGCAGTCCCGACCGACAGGGCGTCTATGGCTACACCTTC
CDR3aa: CASSPDRQGVYGYTF

j_gene: TRBJ2-1
v_gene: TRBV7-2
abundance: NA
d_gene: TRBD2
CDR3nt: TGTGCCAGCAGCTTCACCTTGAGCGGGGGTTTCAATGAGCAGTTCTTC
CDR3aa: CASSFTLSGGFNEQFF

j_gene: TRBJ2-2
v_gene: TRBV2
abundance: NA
d_gene: TRBD1
CDR3nt: TGTGCCAGCAGTCAAGGGACAGGGGAAGTCACCGGGGAGCTGTTTTTT
CDR3aa: CASSQGTGEVTGELFF

j_gene: TRBJ1-2
v_gene: TRBV4-1
abundance: NA
d_gene: TRBD1
CDR3nt: TGCGCCAGCAGCCAGGGACAGTTTAACTATGGCTACACCTTC
CDR3aa: CASSQGQFNYGYTF

j_gene: TRBJ1-1
v_gene: TRBV15
abundance: NA
d_gene: NA
CDR3nt: TGTGCCACCAGCAGCCATAGATGGAACACTGAAGCTTTCTTT
CDR3aa: CATSSHRWNTEAFF

j_gene: TRBJ2-7
v_gene: TRBV29-1
abundance: NA
d_gene: NA
CDR3nt: TGCAGCGTTAGGACCGGAGGCTACGAGCAGTACTTC
CDR3aa: CSVRTGGYEQYF

j_gene: TRBJ2-5
v_gene: TRBV5-1
abundance: NA
d_gene: TRBD2
CDR3nt: TGCGCCAGCAGCTTGGGAGCGGGGGCCGGGTGGGAGACCCAGTACTTC
CDR3aa: CASSLGAGAGWETQYF

j_gene: TRBJ1-2
v_gene: TRBV28
abundance: NA
d_gene: TRBD1
CDR3nt: TGTGCCAGCAGGTCCCGGAGGGGGCAGGTCTATGGCTACACCTTC
CDR3aa: CASRSRRGQVYGYTF

j_gene: TRBJ1-6
v_gene: TRBV19
abundance: NA
d_gene: NA
CDR3nt: TGTGCCAGTAGGCACAGGGATTCACCCCTCCACTTT
CDR3aa: CASRHRDSPLHF

j_gene: TRBJ2-5
v_gene: TRBV5-5
abundance: NA
d_gene: TRBD2
CDR3nt: TGTGCCAGCAGCTCCACCGTGGGAGGGAAGGAGACCCAGTACTTC
CDR3aa: CASSSTVGGKETQYF

j_gene: TRBJ1-1
v_gene: TRBV7-9
abundance: NA
d_gene: TRBD1
CDR3nt: TGTGCCAGCAGCCCCGGGACAGGGTTAGGAGCTTTCTTT
CDR3aa: CASSPGTGLGAFF

j_gene: TRBJ2-7
v_gene: TRBV7-9
abundance: NA
d_gene: TRBD1
CDR3nt: TGTGCCAGCAGCCCGCTAGGACAGGGAATCCACGAGCAGTACTTC
CDR3aa: CASSPLGQGIHEQYF

j_gene: TRBJ2-2
v_gene: TRBV7-3
abundance: NA
d_gene: NA
CDR3nt: TGTGCCAGCAGCTTAATCGTGACAGCGAACACCGGGGAGCTGTTTTTT
CDR3aa: CASSLIVTANTGELFF

j_gene: TRBJ1-1
v_gene: TRBV5-8
abundance: NA
d_gene: TRBD1
CDR3nt: TGTGCCAGCAGCGCCCCAGGGGGTGGGAACACTGAAGCTTTCTTT
CDR3aa: CASSAPGGGNTEAFF

j_gene: TRBJ2-1
v_gene: TRBV10-3
abundance: NA
d_gene: TRBD2
CDR3nt: TGTGCCATCAGTGAGTCCGGGACTAGCAATGAGCAGTTCTTC
CDR3aa: CAISESGTSNEQFF

j_gene: TRBJ2-2
v_gene: TRBV19
abundance: few
d_gene: NA
CDR3nt: TGTGCCAGTAGTGAGGGTTCAGATGGCACCGGGGAGCTGTTTTTT
CDR3aa: CASSEGSDGTGELFF

j_gene: TRBJ2-3
v_gene: TRBV29-1
abundance: NA
d_gene: NA
CDR3nt: TGCAGCGTTGAACTACTAGGCGGGTTGGATACGCAGTATTTT
CDR3aa: CSVELLGGLDTQYF

j_gene: TRBJ1-1
v_gene: TRBV21-1
abundance: NA
d_gene: NA
CDR3nt: TGTGCCAGCAGCAAAGTTGCAGGGTGGGAAGCTTTCTTT
CDR3aa: CASSKVAGWEAFF

j_gene: TRBJ2-3
v_gene: TRBV5-1
abundance: NA
d_gene: TRBD1
CDR3nt: TGCGCCAGCAGCTTACAGGGGATTTTCACAGATACGCAGTATTTT
CDR3aa: CASSLQGIFTDTQYF

j_gene: TRBJ2-3
v_gene: TRBV11-2
abundance: NA
d_gene: NA
CDR3nt: TGTGCCAGCAGCCACCGTGGACTAAGAGATACGCAGTATTTT
CDR3aa: CASSHRGLRDTQYF

j_gene: TRBJ2-1
v_gene: TRBV2
abundance: once
d_gene: NA
CDR3nt: TGTGCCAGCAGTATTAGTTCCCGTAATGAGCAGTTCTTC
CDR3aa: CASSISSRNEQFF

j_gene: TRBJ2-3
v_gene: TRBV28
abundance: NA
d_gene: TRBD1
CDR3nt: TGTGCCAGCAGTTCCCCGGGACAGCGCACAGATACGCAGTATTTT
CDR3aa: CASSSPGQRTDTQYF

j_gene: TRBJ2-7
v_gene: TRBV9
abundance: NA
d_gene: NA
CDR3nt: TGTGCCAGCAGCTTTGGCGGGAAGTCTCCCGAGCAGTACTTC
CDR3aa: CASSFGGKSPEQYF

j_gene: TRBJ2-3
v_gene: TRBV4-2
abundance: NA
d_gene: TRBD2
CDR3nt: TGTGCCAGCAGCCAATTGGCGGGAGGGCCCACAGATACGCAGTATTTT
CDR3aa: CASSQLAGGPTDTQYF

j_gene: TRBJ1-2
v_gene: TRBV14
abundance: NA
d_gene: NA
CDR3nt: TGTGCCAGCAAAATACAGGGAGTACACTATGGCTACACCTTC
CDR3aa: CASKIQGVHYGYTF

j_gene: TRBJ1-2
v_gene: TRBV7-9
abundance: few
d_gene: NA
CDR3nt: TGTGCCAGCAGCTTAGATACAGGGAAATATGGCTACACCTTC
CDR3aa: CASSLDTGKYGYTF

j_gene: TRBJ2-7
v_gene: TRBV4-1
abundance: NA
d_gene: TRBD2
CDR3nt: TGCGCCAGCAGCCAAGGGGTGGCTAGCGGGGTTTACGAGCAGTACTTC
CDR3aa: CASSQGVASGVYEQYF

j_gene: TRBJ2-7
v_gene: TRBV5-5
abundance: NA
d_gene: TRBD2
CDR3nt: TGTGCCAGCAGCTTGGACCCTAGCGGGAGGGGCGAGCAGTACTTC
CDR3aa: CASSLDPSGRGEQYF

j_gene: TRBJ1-2
v_gene: TRBV5-1
abundance: NA
d_gene: TRBD1
CDR3nt: TGCGCCAGCACCTTGGACAGGGTGGCGGGCTACACCTTC
CDR3aa: CASTLDRVAGYTF

j_gene: TRBJ2-7
v_gene: TRBV19
abundance: NA
d_gene: NA
CDR3nt: TGTGCCAGTAGTGACCTCCCCCCGGGAGACTTATACTTC
CDR3aa: CASSDLPPGDLYF

j_gene: TRBJ1-1
v_gene: TRBV7-6
abundance: NA
d_gene: NA
CDR3nt: TGTGCCAGCAGTCGGTCCACTGAAGCTTTCTTT
CDR3aa: CASSRSTEAFF

j_gene: TRBJ2-5
v_gene: TRBV28
abundance: NA
d_gene: TRBD1
CDR3nt: TGTGCCAGCACTTCTGCAGGACAGGTTGCGGAGACCCAGTACTTC
CDR3aa: CASTSAGQVAETQYF

j_gene: TRBJ2-2
v_gene: TRBV5-1
abundance: NA
d_gene: NA
CDR3nt: TGCGCCAGCAGCAAACCAGGGGCCGGGGAGCTGTTTTTT
CDR3aa: CASSKPGAGELFF

j_gene: TRBJ2-2
v_gene: TRBV5-5
abundance: NA
d_gene: NA
CDR3nt: TGTGCCAGCAGCTTTCGGGGAACTTACACCGGGGAGCTGTTTTTT
CDR3aa: CASSFRGTYTGELFF

j_gene: TRBJ1-6
v_gene: TRBV12-5
abundance: NA
d_gene: NA
CDR3nt: TGTGCTAGTGGCCTAGGCCCCTACTATAATTCACCCCTCCACTTT
CDR3aa: CASGLGPYYNSPLHF

j_gene: TRBJ2-1
v_gene: TRBV9
abundance: once
d_gene: TRBD2
CDR3nt: TGTGCCAGCAGCGTAGGGAGCCTAGCGGGAGTTGGTGAGCAGTTCTTC
CDR3aa: CASSVGSLAGVGEQFF

j_gene: TRBJ2-1
v_gene: TRBV19
abundance: NA
d_gene: TRBD1
CDR3nt: TGTGCCAGTAGCAACCCGGGACAGCGGTATGAGCAGTTCTTC
CDR3aa: CASSNPGQRYEQFF

j_gene: TRBJ2-4
v_gene: TRBV7-9
abundance: NA
d_gene: NA
CDR3nt: TGTGCCAGCAGCCATTCGGCTATAGACAGGCTAGTTCAGTACTTC
CDR3aa: CASSHSAIDRLVQYF

j_gene: TRBJ2-7
v_gene: TRBV6-1
abundance: once
d_gene: NA
CDR3nt: TGTGCCAGCAGTGCCGACAGGTTCTCCTACGAGCAGTACTTC
CDR3aa: CASSADRFSYEQYF

j_gene: TRBJ2-7
v_gene: TRBV5-1
abundance: NA
d_gene: NA
CDR3nt: TGCGCCAGCAGCTTGTCAGCGACAGGCGGCGAGCAGTACTTC
CDR3aa: CASSLSATGGEQYF